This T cell receptor beta chain was found in a study of identical twins. Findings and limits, study-wide: In monozygotic twins, models underestimated the sharing of out-of-frame TCR alpha.

As regards this clonotype: Its matching antigen is unknown.

From the 5' RACE reads, TCRdb called clonotypes with MiXCR, one entry per CDR3 protein. The sample records about 920,000 distinct CDR3 sequences, roughly an eighth being singletons. The length of the CDR3 is 16 residues. V shed 6 bases, J shed 0 bases, and the junction held 8 bases outside the gene matches. Separately, the same data were catalogued under a study of yellow fever vaccine responses in identical twins.

Sequenced input: PBMCs. The sequence was obtained from a woman aged 18-35 years in good health. The rearrangement joins TRBV12-3 or TRBV12-4 to TRBJ2-3; 8 bases are shared with TRBD1. The DNA for the CDR3 is TGTGCCAGCAGCAAAGCAGGGGGCGCAAGCACAGATACGCAGTATTTT. Protein: CASSKAGGASTDTQYF.